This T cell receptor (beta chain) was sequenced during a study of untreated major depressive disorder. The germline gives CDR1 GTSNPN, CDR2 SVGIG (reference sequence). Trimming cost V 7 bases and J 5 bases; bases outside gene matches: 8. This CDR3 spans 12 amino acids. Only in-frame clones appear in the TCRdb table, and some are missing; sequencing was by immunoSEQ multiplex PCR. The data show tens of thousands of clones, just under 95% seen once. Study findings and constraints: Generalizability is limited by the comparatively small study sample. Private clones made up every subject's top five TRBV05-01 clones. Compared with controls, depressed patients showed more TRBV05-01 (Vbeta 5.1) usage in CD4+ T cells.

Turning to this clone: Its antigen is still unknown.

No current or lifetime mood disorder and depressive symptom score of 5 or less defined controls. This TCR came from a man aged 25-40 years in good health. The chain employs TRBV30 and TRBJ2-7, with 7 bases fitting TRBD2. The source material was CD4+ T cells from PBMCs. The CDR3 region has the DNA TGTGCCTCGACCGCGGGGGTCGACGAGCAGTACTTC. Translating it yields CASTAGVDEQYF. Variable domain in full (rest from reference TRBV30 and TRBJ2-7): SQTIHQWPATLVQPVGSPLSLECTVEGTSNPNLYWYRQAAGRGLQLLFYSVGIGQISSEVPQNLSASRPQDRQFILSSKKLLLSDSGFYLCASTAGVDEQYFGPGTRLTVT.